These 6 T cell receptor beta chains originate from one sample sequenced in a study of shared clonotypes between healthy human individuals. Repertoires were generated with immunoSEQ multiplex PCR, while TCRdb's copy carries only in-frame clones and drops some. The table records 550,000 to 750,000 clones, about 95% of them present only once. Naivety among CD8 cells was defined by CD45RO negativity and positive CCR7 selection, thereby excluding terminally differentiated effector memory CD45RA+ cells. Sequencing was performed on naive CD8+ T cells sorted from blood. These receptors all come from a woman aged 30 to 39 in good health.

The chain recombines TRBV9 with TRBJ2-5; 11 positions match TRBD2. Germline assignment: CDR1 SGDLS and CDR2 YYNGEE. The CDR3 runs to 15 residues. With V trimmed by 0 bases and J by 3 bases, 1 base remained unmatched. This chain's CDR3 is CASSVAGLAEETQYF. CDR3 DNA: TGTGCCAGCAGCGTAGCGGGACTAGCGGAAGAGACCCAGTACTTC.

The chain couples TRBV5-1 to TRBJ2-1, with TRBD2 matching 7 bases. The V and J ends lost 4 bases and 3 bases, in that order; junction bases with no gene match: 4. This CDR3 has 14 amino acids. Germline V lookup: CDR1 SGHRS, CDR2 YFSETQ. The DNA for the CDR3 is TGCGCCAGCAGCCTTAGCGGGTACTACAATGAGCAGTTCTTC. Its protein is CASSLSGYYNEQFF. Full variable domain (outside the CDR3, taken from reference TRBV5-1 and TRBJ2-1): KAGVTQTPRYLIKTRGQQVTLSCSPISGHRSVSWYQQTPGQGLQFLFEYFSETQRNKGNFPGRFSGRQFSNSRSEMNVSTLELGDSALYLCASSLSGYYNEQFFGPGTRLTVL.

This clone was counted between two and nine times. The rearrangement joins TRBV7-9 to TRBJ2-5, with D hard to call. CDR1 is SEHNR and CDR2 is FQNEAQ in the germline V gene (reference sequence). This CDR3 is built from 13 residues. Between the trimmed V and J ends, which lost 5 bases and 1 base, there was a span of 8 bases. The CDR3 reads CASSPPGQETQYF. CDR3 DNA: TGTGCCAGCAGCCCCCCGGGCCAAGAGACCCAGTACTTC.

The V gene is TRBV10-2, the J gene TRBJ2-3; TRBD2 is a possible D gene (6 bases). The CDR3 contains 14 residues. The germline V gene encodes CDR1 WSHSY and CDR2 SAAADI. Trimming took off 7 bases at V and 0 bases at J, with 11 bases between the two ends. CDR3 nucleotides: TGCGCCAGCACTTTAGCGGCGAGCACAGATACGCAGTATTTT. Residues: CASTLAASTDTQYF.

The gene calls are TRBV19 and TRBJ2-5, with D perhaps matching TRBD1 (6 bases). Judging by the DNA end, TRBJ2-7 fits better; the J call may be wrong. This CDR3 is 13 amino acids long. Germline CDR1 LNHDA, CDR2 SQIVND (reference sequence). The CDR3 DNA sequence: TGTGCCAGTAGTATAGGACAGGAACTCGAGCAGTACTTC. This sequence encodes CASSIGQELEQYF.

This chain links TRBV13 with TRBJ1-1, with TRBD1 as a possible D gene (6 bases). Trimming removed 5 bases at V and 7 bases at J, with 11 bases between. The CDR3 covers 12 residues. Germline-derived CDR1 and CDR2 are PRHDT and FYEKMQ (reference sequence). For the CDR3, the DNA is TGTGCCAGCAGCACCGGACAGAATGAAGCTTTCTTT. Residues: CASSTGQNEAFF.